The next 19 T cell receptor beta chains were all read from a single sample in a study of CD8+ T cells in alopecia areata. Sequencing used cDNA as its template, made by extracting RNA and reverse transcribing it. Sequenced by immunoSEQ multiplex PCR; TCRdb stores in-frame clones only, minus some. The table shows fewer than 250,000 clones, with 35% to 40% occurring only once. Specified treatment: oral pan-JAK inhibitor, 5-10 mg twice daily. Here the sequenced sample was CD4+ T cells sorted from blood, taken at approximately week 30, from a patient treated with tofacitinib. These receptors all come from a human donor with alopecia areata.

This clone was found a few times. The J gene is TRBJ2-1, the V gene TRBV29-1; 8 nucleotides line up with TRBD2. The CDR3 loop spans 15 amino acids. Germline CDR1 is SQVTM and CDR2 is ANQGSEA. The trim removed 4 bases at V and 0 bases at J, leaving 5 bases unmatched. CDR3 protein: CSVAREAYSYNEQFF. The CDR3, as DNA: TGCAGCGTTGCGCGGGAGGCCTACTCCTACAATGAGCAGTTCTTC.

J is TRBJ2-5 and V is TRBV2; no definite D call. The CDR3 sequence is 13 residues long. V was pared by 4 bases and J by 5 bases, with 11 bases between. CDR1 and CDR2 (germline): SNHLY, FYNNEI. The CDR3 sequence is CASSVDGWETQYF. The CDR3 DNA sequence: TGTGCCAGCAGTGTAGACGGCTGGGAGACCCAGTACTTC.

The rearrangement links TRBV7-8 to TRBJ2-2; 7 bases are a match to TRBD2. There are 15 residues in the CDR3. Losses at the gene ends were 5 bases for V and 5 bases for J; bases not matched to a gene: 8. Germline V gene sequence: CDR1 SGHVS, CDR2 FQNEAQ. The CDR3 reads CASSHRERGTGELFF. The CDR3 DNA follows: TGTGCCAGCAGCCACCGAGAGCGGGGTACCGGGGAGCTGTTTTTT.

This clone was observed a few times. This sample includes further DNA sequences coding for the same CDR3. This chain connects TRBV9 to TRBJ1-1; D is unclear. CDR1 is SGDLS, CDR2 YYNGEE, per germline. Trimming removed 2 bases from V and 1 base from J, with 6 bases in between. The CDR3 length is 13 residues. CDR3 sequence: CASSVTANTEAFF. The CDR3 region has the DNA TGTGCCAGCAGCGTCACTGCGAACACTGAAGCTTTCTTT.

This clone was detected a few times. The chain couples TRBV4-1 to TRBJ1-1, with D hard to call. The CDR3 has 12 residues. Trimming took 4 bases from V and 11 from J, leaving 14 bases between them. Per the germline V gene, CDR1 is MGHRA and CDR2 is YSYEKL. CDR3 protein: CASSRIGLTAFF. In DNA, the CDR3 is TGCGCCAGCAGCCGAATAGGGTTGACGGCTTTCTTT.

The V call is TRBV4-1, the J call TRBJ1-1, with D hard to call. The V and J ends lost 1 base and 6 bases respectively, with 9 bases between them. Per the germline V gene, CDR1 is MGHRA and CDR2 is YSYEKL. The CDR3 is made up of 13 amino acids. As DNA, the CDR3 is TGCGCCAGCAGCCAAGGATGGTTTTCTGAAGCTTTCTTT. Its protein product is CASSQGWFSEAFF.

The CDR3 loop is CSFLGQLNTEAFF. The CDR3 coding sequence is TGCAGCTTCCTTGGGCAGTTGAACACTGAAGCTTTCTTT. This sequence joins TRBV29-1 and TRBJ1-1; D is uncertain. Between the trimmed V and J ends, which lost 8 bases and 0 bases, there was a span of 13 bases. The CDR3 loop spans 13 amino acids. The germline V gene has CDR1 SQVTM and CDR2 ANQGSEA.

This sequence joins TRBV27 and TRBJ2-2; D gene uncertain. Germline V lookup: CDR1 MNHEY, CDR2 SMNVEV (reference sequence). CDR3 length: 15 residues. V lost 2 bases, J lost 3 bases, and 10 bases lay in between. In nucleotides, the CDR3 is TGTGCCAGCAGTTTACTACACCTTGACACCGGGGAGCTGTTTTTT. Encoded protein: CASSLLHLDTGELFF.

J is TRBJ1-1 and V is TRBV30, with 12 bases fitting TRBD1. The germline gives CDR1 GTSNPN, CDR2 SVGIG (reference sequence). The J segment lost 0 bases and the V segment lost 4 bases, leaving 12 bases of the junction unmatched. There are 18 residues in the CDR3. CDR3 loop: CAWILKRDRGRLNTEAFF. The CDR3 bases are TGTGCCTGGATTCTTAAGCGGGACAGGGGGCGTTTGAACACTGAAGCTTTCTTT.

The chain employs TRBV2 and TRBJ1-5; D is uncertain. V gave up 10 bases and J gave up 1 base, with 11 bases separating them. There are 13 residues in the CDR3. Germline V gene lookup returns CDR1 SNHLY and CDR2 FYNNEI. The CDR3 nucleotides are TGTGCCACCAACCGGGAAAGCAATCAGCCCCAGCATTTT. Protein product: CATNRESNQPQHF.

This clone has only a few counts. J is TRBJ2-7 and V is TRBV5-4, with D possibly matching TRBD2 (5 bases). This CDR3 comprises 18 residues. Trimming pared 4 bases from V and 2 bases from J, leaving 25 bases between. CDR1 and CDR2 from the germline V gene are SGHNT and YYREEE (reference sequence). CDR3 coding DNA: TGTGCCAGCAGCCCCCTTCCTTTAGGACTGCTGCAGACCTACGAGCAGTACTTC. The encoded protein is CASSPLPLGLLQTYEQYF.

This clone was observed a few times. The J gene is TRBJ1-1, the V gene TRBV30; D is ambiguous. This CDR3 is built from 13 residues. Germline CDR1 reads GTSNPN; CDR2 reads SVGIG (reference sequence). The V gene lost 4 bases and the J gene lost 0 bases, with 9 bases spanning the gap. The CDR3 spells CAWNAEMNTEAFF. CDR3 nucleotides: TGTGCCTGGAACGCGGAGATGAACACTGAAGCTTTCTTT.

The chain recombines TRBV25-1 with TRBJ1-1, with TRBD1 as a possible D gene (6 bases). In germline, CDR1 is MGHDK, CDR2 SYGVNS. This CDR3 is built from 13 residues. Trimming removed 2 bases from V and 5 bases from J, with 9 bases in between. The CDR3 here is CASSEGGWTEAFF. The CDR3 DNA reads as TGTGCCAGCAGTGAAGGGGGCTGGACTGAAGCTTTCTTT.

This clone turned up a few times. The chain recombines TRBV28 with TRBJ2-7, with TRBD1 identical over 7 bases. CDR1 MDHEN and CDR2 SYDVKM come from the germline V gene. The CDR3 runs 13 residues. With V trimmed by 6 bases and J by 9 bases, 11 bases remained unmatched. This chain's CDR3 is CASSSGQAVVQYF. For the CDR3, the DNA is TGTGCCAGCAGCTCAGGACAGGCCGTCGTGCAGTACTTC. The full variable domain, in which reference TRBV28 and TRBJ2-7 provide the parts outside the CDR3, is DVKVTQSSRYLVKRTGEKVFLECVQDMDHENMFWYRQDPGLGLRLIYFSYDVKMKEKGDIPEGYSVSREKKERFSLILESASTNQTSMYLCASSSGQAVVQYFGPGTRLTVT.

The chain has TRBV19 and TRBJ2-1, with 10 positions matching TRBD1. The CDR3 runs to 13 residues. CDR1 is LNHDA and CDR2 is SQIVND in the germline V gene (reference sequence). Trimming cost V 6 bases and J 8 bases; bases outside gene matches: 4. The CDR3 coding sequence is TGTGCCAGTAGCGCGGACAGGGGGTATGAGCAGTTCTTC. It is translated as CASSADRGYEQFF.

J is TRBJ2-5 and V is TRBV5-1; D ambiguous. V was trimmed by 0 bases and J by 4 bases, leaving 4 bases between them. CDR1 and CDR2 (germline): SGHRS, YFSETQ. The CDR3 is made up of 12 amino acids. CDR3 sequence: CASSLALETQYF. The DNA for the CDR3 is TGCGCCAGCAGCTTGGCCTTAGAGACCCAGTACTTC.

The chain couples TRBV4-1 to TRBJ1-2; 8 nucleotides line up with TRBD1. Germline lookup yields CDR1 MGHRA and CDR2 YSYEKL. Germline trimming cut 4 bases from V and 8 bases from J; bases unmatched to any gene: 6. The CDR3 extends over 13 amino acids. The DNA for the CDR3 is TGCGCCAGCAGCCTTGACAGGGGCTGGGGCTACACCTTC. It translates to CASSLDRGWGYTF.

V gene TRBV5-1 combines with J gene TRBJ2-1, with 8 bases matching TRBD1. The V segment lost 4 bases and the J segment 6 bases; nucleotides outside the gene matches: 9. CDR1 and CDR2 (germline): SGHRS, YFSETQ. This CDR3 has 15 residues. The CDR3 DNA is TGCGCCAGCAGCCGTCCGGGACAGGAGAGCAATGAGCAGTTCTTC. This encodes CASSRPGQESNEQFF.

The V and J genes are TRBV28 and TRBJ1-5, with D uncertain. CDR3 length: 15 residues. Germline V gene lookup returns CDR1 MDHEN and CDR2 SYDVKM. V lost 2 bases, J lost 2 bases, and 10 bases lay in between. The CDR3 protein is CASSLRADGNQPQHF. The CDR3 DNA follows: TGTGCCAGCAGTTTACGGGCAGACGGCAATCAGCCCCAGCATTTT.